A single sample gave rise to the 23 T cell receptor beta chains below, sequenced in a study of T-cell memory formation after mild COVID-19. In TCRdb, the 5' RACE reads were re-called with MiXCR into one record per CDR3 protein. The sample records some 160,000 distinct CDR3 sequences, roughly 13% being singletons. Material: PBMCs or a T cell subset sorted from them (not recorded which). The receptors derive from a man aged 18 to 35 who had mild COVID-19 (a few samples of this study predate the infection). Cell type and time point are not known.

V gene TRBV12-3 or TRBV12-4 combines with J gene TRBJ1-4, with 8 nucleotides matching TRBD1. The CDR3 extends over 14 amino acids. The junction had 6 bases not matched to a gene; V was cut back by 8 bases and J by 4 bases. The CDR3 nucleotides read TGTGCCAGCCGCGGGACAGGCGTTAATGAAAAACTGTTTTTT. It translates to CASRGTGVNEKLFF.

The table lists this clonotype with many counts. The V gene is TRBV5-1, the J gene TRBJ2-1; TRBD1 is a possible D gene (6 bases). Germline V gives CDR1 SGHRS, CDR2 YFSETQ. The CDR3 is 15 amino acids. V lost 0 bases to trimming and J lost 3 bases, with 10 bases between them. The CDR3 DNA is TGCGCCAGCAGCTTGGCAGGGGACAACTACAATGAGCAGTTCTTC. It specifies CASSLAGDNYNEQFF.

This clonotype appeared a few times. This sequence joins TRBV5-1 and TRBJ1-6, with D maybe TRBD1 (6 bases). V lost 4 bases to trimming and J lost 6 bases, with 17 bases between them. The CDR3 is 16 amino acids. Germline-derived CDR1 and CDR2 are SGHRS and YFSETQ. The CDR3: CASSLLPPGANSPLHF. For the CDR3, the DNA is TGCGCCAGCAGCCTACTCCCCCCAGGGGCTAATTCACCCCTCCACTTT. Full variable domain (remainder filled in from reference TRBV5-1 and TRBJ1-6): KAGVTQTPRYLIKTRGQQVTLSCSPISGHRSVSWYQQTPGQGLQFLFEYFSETQRNKGNFPGRFSGRQFSNSRSEMNVSTLELGDSALYLCASSLLPPGANSPLHFGNGTRLTVT.

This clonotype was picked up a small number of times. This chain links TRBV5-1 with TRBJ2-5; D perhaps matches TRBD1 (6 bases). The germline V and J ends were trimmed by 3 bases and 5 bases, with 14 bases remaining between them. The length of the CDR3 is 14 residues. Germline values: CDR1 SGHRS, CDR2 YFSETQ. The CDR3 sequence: CASSSPQGGETQYF. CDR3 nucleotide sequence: TGCGCCAGCAGCTCGCCACAGGGTGGGGAGACCCAGTACTTC.

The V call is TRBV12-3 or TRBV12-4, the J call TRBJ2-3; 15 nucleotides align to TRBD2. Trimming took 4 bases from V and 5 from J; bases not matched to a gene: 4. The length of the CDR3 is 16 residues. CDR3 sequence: CASSWTSGGARDTQYF. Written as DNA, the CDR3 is TGTGCCAGCAGTTGGACTAGCGGGGGGGCCAGAGATACGCAGTATTTT.

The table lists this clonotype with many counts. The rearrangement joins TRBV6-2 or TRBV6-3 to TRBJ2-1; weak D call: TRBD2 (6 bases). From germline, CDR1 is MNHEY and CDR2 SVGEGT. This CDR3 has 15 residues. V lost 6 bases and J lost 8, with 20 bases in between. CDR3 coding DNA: TGTGCCAGCAGCTTGAATCCCGACTGGGGGGATGAGCAGTTCTTC. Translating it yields CASSLNPDWGDEQFF.

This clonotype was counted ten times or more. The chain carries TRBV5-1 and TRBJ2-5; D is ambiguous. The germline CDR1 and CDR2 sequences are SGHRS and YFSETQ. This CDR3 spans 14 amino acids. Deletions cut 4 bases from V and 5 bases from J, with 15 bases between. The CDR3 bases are TGCGCCAGCAGCACCTCATACAGAGATGAGACCCAGTACTTC. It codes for CASSTSYRDETQYF.

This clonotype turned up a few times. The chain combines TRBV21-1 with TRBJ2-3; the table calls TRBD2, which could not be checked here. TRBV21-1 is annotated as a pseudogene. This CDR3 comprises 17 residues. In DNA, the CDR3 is TGTGCCAGCAGCACGGTACCGACTAGCGGGGTCACAGATACGCAGTATTTT. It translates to CASSTVPTSGVTDTQYF.

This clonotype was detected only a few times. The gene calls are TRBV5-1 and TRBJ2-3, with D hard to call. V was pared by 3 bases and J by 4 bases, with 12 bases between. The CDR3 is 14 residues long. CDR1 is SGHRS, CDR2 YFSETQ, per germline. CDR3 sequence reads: CASSSVHGSDTQYF. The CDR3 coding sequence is TGCGCCAGCAGCTCGGTACACGGGTCAGATACGCAGTATTTT.

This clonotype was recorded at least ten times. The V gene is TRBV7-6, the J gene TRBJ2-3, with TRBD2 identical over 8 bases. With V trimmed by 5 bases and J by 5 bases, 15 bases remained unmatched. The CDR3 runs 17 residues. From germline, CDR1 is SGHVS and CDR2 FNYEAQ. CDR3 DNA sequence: TGTGCCAGCAGCGCAGAGGGTTTCGGGGGGGCTGGAGATACGCAGTATTTT. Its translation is CASSAEGFGGAGDTQYF. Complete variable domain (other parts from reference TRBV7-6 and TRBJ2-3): GAGVSQSPRYKVTKRGQDVALRCDPISGHVSLYWYRQALGQGPEFLTYFNYEAQQDKSGLPNDRFSAERPEGSISTLTIQRTEQRDSAMYRCASSAEGFGGAGDTQYFGPGTRLTVL.

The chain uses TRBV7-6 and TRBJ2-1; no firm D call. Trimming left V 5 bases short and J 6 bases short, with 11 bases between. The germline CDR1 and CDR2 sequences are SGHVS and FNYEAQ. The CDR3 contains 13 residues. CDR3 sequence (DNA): TGTGCCAGCAGCCGGATTCTCGGCAATGAGCAGTTCTTC. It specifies CASSRILGNEQFF.

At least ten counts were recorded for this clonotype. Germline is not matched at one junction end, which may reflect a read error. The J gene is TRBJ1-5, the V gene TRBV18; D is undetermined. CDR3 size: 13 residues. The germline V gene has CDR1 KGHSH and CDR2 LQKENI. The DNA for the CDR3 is TGCGCCAGCAGCCCCGGTAGCAATCAGCCCCAGCATTTT. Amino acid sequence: CASSPGSNQPQHF.

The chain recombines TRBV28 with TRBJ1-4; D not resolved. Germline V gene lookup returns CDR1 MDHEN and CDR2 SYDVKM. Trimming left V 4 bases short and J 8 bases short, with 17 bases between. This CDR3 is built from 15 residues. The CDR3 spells CASSSPAGGWEKLFF. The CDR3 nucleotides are TGTGCCAGCAGTTCCCCAGCGGGCGGATGGGAAAAACTGTTTTTT.

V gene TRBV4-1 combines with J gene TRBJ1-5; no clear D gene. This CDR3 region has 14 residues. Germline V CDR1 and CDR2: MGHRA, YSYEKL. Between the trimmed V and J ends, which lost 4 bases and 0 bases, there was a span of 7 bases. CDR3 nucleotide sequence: TGCGCCAGCAGCCGTCCAGGTAGCAATCAGCCCCAGCATTTT. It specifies CASSRPGSNQPQHF.

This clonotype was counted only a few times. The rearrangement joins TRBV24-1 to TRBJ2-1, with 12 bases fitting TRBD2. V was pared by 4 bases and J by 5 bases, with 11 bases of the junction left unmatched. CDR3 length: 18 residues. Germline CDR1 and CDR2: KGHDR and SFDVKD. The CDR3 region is CATSDRLGLAGGHNEQFF. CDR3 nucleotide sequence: TGTGCCACCAGTGACCGTCTCGGCCTAGCGGGGGGGCACAATGAGCAGTTCTTC.

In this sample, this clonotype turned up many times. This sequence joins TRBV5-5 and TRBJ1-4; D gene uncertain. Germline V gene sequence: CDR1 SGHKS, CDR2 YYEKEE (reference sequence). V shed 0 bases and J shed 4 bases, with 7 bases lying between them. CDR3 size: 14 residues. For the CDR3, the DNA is TGTGCCAGCAGCTTGGAGGCTGTTAATGAAAAACTGTTTTTT. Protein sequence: CASSLEAVNEKLFF.

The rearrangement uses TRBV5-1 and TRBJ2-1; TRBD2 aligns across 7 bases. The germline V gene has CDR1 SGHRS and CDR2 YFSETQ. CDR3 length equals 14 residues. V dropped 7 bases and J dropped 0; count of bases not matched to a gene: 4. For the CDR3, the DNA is TGCGCCAGCGGCTGGGAGGGCTCCTACAATGAGCAGTTCTTC. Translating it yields CASGWEGSYNEQFF.

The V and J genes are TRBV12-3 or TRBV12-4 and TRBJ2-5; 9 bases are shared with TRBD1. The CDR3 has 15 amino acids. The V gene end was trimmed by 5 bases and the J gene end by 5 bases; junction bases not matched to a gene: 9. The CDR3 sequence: CASSPSRDRAETQYF. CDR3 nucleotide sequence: TGTGCCAGCAGTCCATCCCGGGACAGGGCGGAGACCCAGTACTTC.

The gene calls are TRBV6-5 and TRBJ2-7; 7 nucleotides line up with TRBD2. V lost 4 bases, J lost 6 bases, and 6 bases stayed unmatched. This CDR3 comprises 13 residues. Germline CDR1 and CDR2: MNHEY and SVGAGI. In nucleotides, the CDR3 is TGTGCCAGCAGTTTTTTCTGGGGGGGCGAGCAGTACTTC. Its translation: CASSFFWGGEQYF.

DNA for the CDR3: TGTGCCAGCAGCCGATTCTCCGGGACAGGGGGCCCAGATACGCAGTATTTT. Its translation is CASSRFSGTGGPDTQYF. The chain couples TRBV2 to TRBJ2-3; 12 nucleotides line up with TRBD1. V trimming: 6 bases; J trimming: 4 bases; junction bases outside the gene matches: 11. The CDR3 is made up of 17 amino acids. CDR1 and CDR2 from the germline V gene are SNHLY and FYNNEI. Using reference TRBV2 and TRBJ2-3 for the parts outside the CDR3, the full variable domain is EPEVTQTPSHQVTQMGQEVILRCVPISNHLYFYWYRQILGQKVEFLVSFYNNEISEKSEIFDDQFSVERPDGSNFTLKIRSTKLEDSAMYFCASSRFSGTGGPDTQYFGPGTRLTVL.

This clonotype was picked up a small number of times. Written as DNA, the CDR3 is TGTGCCAGCAGCTTAGTATCAGATAGGAGTTCACCCCTCCACTTT. Translating it yields CASSLVSDRSSPLHF. The V and J genes are TRBV7-2 and TRBJ1-6; D unclear. V was pared by 1 base and J by 9 bases, with 13 bases between. The CDR3 consists of 15 residues. Germline assignment: CDR1 SGHTA and CDR2 FQGNSA.

The DNA for the CDR3 is TGTGCCAGCAGCTTGGAGCCTCGGGGGGAAAAACTGTTTTTT. It codes for CASSLEPRGEKLFF. V and J are TRBV5-5 and TRBJ1-4; D is perhaps TRBD1 (5 bases). V was trimmed by 0 bases and J by 8 bases, leaving 11 bases between them. The length of the CDR3 is 14 residues. CDR1 is SGHKS and CDR2 is YYEKEE in the germline V gene (reference sequence). The full variable domain, with the rest looked up from reference TRBV5-5 and TRBJ1-4, is DAGVTQSPTHLIKTRGQQVTLRCSPISGHKSVSWYQQVLGQGPQFIFQYYEKEERGRGNFPDRFSARQFPNYSSELNVNALLLGDSALYLCASSLEPRGEKLFFGSGTQLSVL.

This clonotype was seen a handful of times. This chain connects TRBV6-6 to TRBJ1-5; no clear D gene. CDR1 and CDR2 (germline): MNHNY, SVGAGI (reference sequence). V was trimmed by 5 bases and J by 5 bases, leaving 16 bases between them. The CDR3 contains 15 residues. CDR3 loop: CASSPGWGIDQPQHF. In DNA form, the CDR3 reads TGTGCCAGCAGTCCCGGCTGGGGTATTGATCAGCCCCAGCATTTT.